The sequence of this TCR beta chain was determined in a study of cytomegalovirus exposure and HLA in healthy donors. Study summary: Earlier sequencing of about 179 million T cells yielded around 100 million unique TCR beta sequences. Around 89 million unique TCRs from HLA-typed donors made up an early data release. Study results and limitations: Associated with cytomegalovirus, according to the listing, were approximately 160 TCR beta chains. When a later analysis compared HLA-associated TCR beta chains with equally common others, the HLA-associated chains turned out to be more clonally expanded and to have lower generation probabilities.

Vbeta (60) and Jbeta (13) primers were used in the PCR. Libraries were prepared by immunoSEQ multiplex PCR; TCRdb keeps only in-frame clonotypes and omits some of them. In the table there are some 160,000 clones, about two thirds of which are singletons. This clone was observed once. Antigen unknown. Germline V gene lookup returns CDR1 LNHDA and CDR2 SQIVND (reference sequence). V gave up 5 bases and J gave up 0 bases, with 17 bases separating them. The length of the CDR3 is 17 residues. The receptor's source is a man between 60 and 75 years old in good health and CMV-seronegative. The sequencing sample was made of PBMCs. V usage is TRBV19 and J usage is TRBJ1-5; D is undetermined. The CDR3 protein is CASSLKHRGISNQPQHF. The CDR3 nucleotides are TGTGCCAGTAGTCTCAAACACCGGGGAATTAGCAATCAGCCCCAGCATTTT.